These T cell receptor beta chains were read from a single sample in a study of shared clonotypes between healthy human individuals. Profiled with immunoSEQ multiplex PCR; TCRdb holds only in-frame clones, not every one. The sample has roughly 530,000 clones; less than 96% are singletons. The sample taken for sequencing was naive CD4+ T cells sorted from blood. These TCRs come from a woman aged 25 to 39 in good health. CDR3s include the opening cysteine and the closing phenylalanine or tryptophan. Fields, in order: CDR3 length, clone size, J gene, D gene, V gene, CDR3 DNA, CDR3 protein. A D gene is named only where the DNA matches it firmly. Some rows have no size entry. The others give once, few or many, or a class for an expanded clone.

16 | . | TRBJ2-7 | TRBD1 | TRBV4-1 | TGCGCCAGCAGCCAAGAACATACAGGGGTAACCTACGAGCAGTACTTC | CASSQEHTGVTYEQYF
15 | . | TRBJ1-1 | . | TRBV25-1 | TGTGCCAGCAGTCCCGAGACAGCCTTGAACACTGAAGCTTTCTTT | CASSPETALNTEAFF
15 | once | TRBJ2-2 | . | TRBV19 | TGTGCCAGTAGTATTGGAGCCTCCCGGACCGGGGAGCTGTTTTTT | CASSIGASRTGELFF
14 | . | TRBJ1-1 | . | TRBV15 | TGTGCCACCAGCAGAGAGGACGGGAACACTGAAGCTTTCTTT | CATSREDGNTEAFF
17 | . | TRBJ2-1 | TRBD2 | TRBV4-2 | TGTGCCAGCAGCCAAGACCTAAGCGGGAGCTCCTACAATGAGCAGTTCTTC | CASSQDLSGSSYNEQFF
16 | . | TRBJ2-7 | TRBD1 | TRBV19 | TGTGCCAGTAGTTTAAAGGGACAGGGGTCACTCTACGAGCAGTACTTC | CASSLKGQGSLYEQYF
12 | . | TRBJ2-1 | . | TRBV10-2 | TGCGCCAGCAGTGGGGGGGGCAGTGAGCAGTTCTTC | CASSGGGSEQFF
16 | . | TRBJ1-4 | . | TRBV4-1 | TGCGCCAGCAGCCAAGAGCCCCCCGGGACAAACGAAAAACTGTTTTTT | CASSQEPPGTNEKLFF
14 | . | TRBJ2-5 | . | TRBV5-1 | TGCGCCAGCAGCTTCGGGGGCTCTCAAGAGACCCAGTACTTC | CASSFGGSQETQYF
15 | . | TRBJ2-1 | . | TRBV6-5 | TGTGCCAGCAGTTATGGTGGGCTCTCCTACAATGAGCAGTTCTTC | CASSYGGLSYNEQFF
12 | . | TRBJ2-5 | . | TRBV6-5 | TGTGCCAGCAGTTACCGGGAAGAGACCCAGTACTTC | CASSYREETQYF
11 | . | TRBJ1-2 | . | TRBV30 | TGTGCCTGGAGCTCCAACTATGGCTACACCTTC | CAWSSNYGYTF
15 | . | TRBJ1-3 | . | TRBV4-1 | TGCGCCAGCAGCCAAGTACGCAGCTCTGGAAACACCATATATTTT | CASSQVRSSGNTIYF
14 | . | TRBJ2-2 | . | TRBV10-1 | TGCGCCAGTCGGGACTCTTTGAACACCGGGGAGCTGTTTTTT | CASRDSLNTGELFF
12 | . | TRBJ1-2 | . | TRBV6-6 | TGTGCCAGCAGTTACTCCCCCGGCCCAGGCACCTTC | CASSYSPGPGTF
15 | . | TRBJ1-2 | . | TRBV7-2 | TGTGCCAGCAGCGCCAGATGGAACAGGGAGGGTGGCTACACCTTC | CASSARWNREGGYTF
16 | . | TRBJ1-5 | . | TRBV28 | TGTGCCAGCAGTTTAGGTAGGGCTTTAAGCAATCAGCCCCAGCATTTT | CASSLGRALSNQPQHF
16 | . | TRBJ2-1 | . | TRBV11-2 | TGTGCCAGCAGCAGACGAGCGCGCGGACCTACAAATGAGCAGTTCTTC | CASSRRARGPTNEQFF
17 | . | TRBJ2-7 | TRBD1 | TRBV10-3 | TGTGCCATCAGCCGTTACAGGGGGCGTTTACAGACCTACGAGCAGTACTTC | CAISRYRGRLQTYEQYF
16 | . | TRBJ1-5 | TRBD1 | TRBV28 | TGTGCCAGCAGTTTAGACGGGACAGGGGGTAGTCAGCCCCAGCATTTT | CASSLDGTGGSQPQHF
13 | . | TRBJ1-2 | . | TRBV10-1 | TGCGCCAGCAGTGCCGCAGGCGGTAGGAACTACACCTTC | CASSAAGGRNYTF
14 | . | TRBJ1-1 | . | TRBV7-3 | TGTGCCAGCAGCTTAGAGCCGGGGAACACTGAAGCTTTCTTT | CASSLEPGNTEAFF
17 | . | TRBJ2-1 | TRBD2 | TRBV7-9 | TGTGCCAGCAGCGACGGACTAGCGGGATTTTCCTACAATGAGCAGTTCTTC | CASSDGLAGFSYNEQFF
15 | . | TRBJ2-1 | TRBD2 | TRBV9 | TGTGCCAGCAGCCGGGGCGGGGAGGGTTACAATGAGCAGTTCTTC | CASSRGGEGYNEQFF
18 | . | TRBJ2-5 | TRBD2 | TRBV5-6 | TGTGCCAGCAGCTCCAGAGGGACTAGCGGGAAGGGGCGAGAGACCCAGTACTTC | CASSSRGTSGKGRETQYF
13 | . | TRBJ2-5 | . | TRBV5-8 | TGTGCCAGCAGCTTGGGATTGATTGAGACCCAGTACTTC | CASSLGLIETQYF
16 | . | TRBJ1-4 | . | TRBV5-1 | TGCGCCAGCAGCTTGGGACTTATTGCAACTAATGAAAAACTGTTTTTT | CASSLGLIATNEKLFF
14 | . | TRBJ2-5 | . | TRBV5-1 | TGCGCCAGCAGCCCGGGCCCCTTCGAGGAGACCCAGTACTTC | CASSPGPFEETQYF
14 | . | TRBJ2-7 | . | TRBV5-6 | TGTGCCGTCCCCGGTCGCAGGGCCCCATACGAGCAGTACTTC | CAVPGRRAPYEQYF
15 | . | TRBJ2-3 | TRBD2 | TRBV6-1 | TGTGCCAGCAGTGAAGCGCTGCTAGCGGTATATACGCAGTATTTT | CASSEALLAVYTQYF
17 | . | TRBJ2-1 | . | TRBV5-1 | TGCGCCAGCAGCCTCCCCACCGACAGACCGGGGAGCAATGAGCAGTTCTTC | CASSLPTDRPGSNEQFF
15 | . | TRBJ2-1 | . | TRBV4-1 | TGCGCCAGCAGCCAGGGACCCCGAGACGTGAATGAGCAGTTCTTC | CASSQGPRDVNEQFF
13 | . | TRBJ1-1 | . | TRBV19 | TGTGCCAGTAGTATTATAATGAACACTGAAGCTTTCTTT | CASSIIMNTEAFF
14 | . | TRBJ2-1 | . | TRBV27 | TGTGCCAGCAGTAGGGAATTCGGTGACAATGAGCAGTTCTTC | CASSREFGDNEQFF
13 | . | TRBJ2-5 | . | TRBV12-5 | TGTGCTAGTGGTTTGGACAGGGTTGAGACCCAGTACTTC | CASGLDRVETQYF